This TCR beta chain derives from a study of blood T cell repertoires in COVID-19. Study overall: PBMCs, B-cell-depleted T cells, or T cells provided the cDNA or gDNA that made up the material.

How the authors handled the data: Amplification with reference gene primers provided the estimates of nucleated cell counts. This table comes from immunoSEQ multiplex PCR, and its TCRdb copy is limited to in-frame clones, with some not included. V and J calls and clone size are copied from that table; D and trimming were computed from the DNA. The sample lists 350,000 to 400,000 clones; about nine tenths were seen once. Self-reported history from a screening survey and questionnaire set each donor's cohort. In the 2 weeks before study entry, exposed participants met a COVID-19 case, which was PCR-confirmed or clinician-diagnosed. The sequence was collected from a woman aged 40 to 55 who had been exposed to COVID-19. The sample consisted of PBMCs or T cells enriched from blood (not recorded which).

CDR3 protein: CASTDKNEQFF. The CDR3 DNA follows: TGTGCCAGCACTGACAAGAATGAGCAGTTCTTC. The chain joins TRBV28 to TRBJ2-1; D ambiguous. Trimming took 7 bases from V and 7 from J, leaving 8 bases between them. The CDR3 length is 11 residues. Per germline, CDR1 MDHEN and CDR2 SYDVKM.